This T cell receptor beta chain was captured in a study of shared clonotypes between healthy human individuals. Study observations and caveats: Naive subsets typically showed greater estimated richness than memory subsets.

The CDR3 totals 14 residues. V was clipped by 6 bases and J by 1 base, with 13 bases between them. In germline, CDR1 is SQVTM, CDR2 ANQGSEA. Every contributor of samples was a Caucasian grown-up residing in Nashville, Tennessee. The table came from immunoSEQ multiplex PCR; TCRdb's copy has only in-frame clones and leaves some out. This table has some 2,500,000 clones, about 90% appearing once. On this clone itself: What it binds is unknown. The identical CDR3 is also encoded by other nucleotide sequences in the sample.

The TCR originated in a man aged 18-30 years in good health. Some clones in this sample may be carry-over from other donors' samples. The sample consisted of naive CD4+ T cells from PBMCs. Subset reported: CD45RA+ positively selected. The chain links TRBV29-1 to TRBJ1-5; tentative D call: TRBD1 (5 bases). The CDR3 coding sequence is TGCAGCGTGAGGTGGGGCGGCAGCAATCAGCCCCAGCATTTT. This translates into CSVRWGGSNQPQHF. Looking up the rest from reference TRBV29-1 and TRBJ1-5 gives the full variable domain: SAVISQKPSRDICQRGTSLTIQCQVDSQVTMMFWYRQQPGQSLTLIATANQGSEATYESGFVIDKFPISRPNLTFSTLTVSNMSPEDSSIYLCSVRWGGSNQPQHFGDGTRLSIL.